This T cell receptor beta chain came from a study of blood T cells in healthy people across ages. The sample, about 10 milliliters of peripheral blood, was drawn from each donor. The CDR3 contains 13 residues. Germline CDR1 reads ENHRY; CDR2 reads SYGVKD. A note on this clonotype: The antigen is unknown.

With a J-beta primer mix and a sample-barcoded 5' primer, a second PCR ran roughly 6 to 11 cycles. Using its own MiXCR run on the 5' RACE reads, TCRdb lists one record per CDR3 protein. Of some 760,000 distinct CDR3 sequences listed, roughly 25% are singletons. Study results and limitations: With age, beta diversity per million T cells declined roughly linearly, significantly by 35 to 40.

These data also featured in a second study, about T cells of mothers and their children. This second study notes: Clones that were microchimeric and persistent were not detected among T cells.

The sample consisted of blood. The sequence came from a boy aged 10-17 years in good health. This sequence joins TRBV10-3 and TRBJ2-5; D uncertain. The J call may be faulty, since TRBJ2-1 better matches the DNA end. CDR3 nucleotide sequence: TGTGCCATCAGTGAGCAAGATACCAATGAGCAGTTCTTC. Translating it yields CAISEQDTNEQFF.